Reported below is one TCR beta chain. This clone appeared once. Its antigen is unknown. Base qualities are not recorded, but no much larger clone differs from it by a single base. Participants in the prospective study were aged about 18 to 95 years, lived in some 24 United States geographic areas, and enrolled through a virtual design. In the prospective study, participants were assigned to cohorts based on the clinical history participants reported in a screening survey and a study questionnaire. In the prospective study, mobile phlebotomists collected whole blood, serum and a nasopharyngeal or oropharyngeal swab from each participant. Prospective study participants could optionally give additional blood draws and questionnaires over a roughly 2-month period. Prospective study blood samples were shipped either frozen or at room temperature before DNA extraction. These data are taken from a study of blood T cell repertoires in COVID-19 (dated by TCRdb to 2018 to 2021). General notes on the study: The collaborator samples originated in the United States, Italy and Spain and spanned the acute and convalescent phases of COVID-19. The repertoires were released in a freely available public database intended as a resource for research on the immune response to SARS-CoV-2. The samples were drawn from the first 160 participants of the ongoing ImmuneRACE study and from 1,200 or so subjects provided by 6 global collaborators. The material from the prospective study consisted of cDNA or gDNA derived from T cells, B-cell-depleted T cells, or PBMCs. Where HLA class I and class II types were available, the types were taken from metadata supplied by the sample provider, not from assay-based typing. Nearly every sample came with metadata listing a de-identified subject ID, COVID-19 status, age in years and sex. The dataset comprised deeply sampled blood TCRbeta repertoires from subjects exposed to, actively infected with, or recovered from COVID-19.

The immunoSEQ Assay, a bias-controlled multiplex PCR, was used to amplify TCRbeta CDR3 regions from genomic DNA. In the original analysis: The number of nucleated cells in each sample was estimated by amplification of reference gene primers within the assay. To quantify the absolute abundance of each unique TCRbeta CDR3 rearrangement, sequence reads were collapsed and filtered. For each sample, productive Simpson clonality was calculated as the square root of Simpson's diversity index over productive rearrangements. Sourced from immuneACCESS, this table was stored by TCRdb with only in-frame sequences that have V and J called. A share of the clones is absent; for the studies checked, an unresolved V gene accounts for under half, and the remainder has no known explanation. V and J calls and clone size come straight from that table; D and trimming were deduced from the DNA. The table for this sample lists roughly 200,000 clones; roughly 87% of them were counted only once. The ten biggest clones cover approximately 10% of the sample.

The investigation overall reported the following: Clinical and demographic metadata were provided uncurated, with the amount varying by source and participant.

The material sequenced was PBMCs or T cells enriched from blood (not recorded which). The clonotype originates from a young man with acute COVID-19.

The CDR3 region reads CASSLNRGSGNTIYF. The DNA reads TGTGCCAGCAGTTTAAACAGGGGATCTGGAAACACCATATATTTT. The chain employs TRBV27 and TRBJ1-3, with TRBD1 identical over 7 junction bases. Compared with germline, V lacks 2 bases and J lacks 1 base; bases without a gene match: 2. Via the germline V gene (reference sequence), CDR1 is MNHEY and CDR2 SMNVEV. From its cysteine to its phenylalanine, the CDR3 spans 15 amino acids. The entry retains the CDR3 DNA only, 45 bases that are in frame from base 1.